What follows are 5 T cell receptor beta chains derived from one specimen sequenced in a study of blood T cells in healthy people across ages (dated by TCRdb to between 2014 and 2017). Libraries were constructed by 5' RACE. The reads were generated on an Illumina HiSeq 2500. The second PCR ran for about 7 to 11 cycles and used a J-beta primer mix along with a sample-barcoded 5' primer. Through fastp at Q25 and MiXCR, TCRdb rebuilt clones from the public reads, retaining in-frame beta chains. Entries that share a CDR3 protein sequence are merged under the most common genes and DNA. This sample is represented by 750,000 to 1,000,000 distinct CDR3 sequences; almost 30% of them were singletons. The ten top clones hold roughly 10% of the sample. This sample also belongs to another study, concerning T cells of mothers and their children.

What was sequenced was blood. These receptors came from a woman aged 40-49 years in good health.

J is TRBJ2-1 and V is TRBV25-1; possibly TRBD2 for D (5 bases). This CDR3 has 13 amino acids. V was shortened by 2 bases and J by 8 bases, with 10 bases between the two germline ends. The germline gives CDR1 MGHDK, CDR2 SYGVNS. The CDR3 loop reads CASSELYGDEQFF. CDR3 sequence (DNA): TGTGCCAGCAGTGAACTCTACGGGGATGAGCAGTTCTTC.

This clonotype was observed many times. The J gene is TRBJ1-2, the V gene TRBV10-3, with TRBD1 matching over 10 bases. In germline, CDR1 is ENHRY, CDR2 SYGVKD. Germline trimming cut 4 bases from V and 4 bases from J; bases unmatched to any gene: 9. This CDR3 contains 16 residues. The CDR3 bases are TGTGCCATCAGTGGAGTAGGGACAGGGGCGCTCTATGGCTACACCTTC. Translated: CAISGVGTGALYGYTF.

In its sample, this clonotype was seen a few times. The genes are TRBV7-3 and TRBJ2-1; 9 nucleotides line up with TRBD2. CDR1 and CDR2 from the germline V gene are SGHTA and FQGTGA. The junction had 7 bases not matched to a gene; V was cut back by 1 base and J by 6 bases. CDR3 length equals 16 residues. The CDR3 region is CASSLIGGGGSNEQFF. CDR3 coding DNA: TGTGCCAGCAGCTTAATAGGCGGGGGGGGTTCCAATGAGCAGTTCTTC.

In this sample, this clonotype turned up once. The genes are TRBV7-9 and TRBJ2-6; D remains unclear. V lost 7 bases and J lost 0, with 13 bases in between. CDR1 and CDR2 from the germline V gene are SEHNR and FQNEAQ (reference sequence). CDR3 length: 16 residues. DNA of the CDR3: TGTGCCAGCAACCGTGTAGGTGGCTCTGGGGCCAACGTCCTGACTTTC. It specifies CASNRVGGSGANVLTF.

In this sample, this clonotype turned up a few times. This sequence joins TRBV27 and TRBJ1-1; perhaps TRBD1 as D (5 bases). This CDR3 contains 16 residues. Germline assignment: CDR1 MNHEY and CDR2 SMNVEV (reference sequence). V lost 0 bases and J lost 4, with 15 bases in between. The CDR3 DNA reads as TGTGCCAGCAGTTTATCAGCAGGGATGGTGGGCACTGAAGCTTTCTTT. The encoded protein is CASSLSAGMVGTEAFF.